A single sample is the source of the 22 T cell receptor beta chains below, sequenced in a study of shared clonotypes between healthy human individuals. Using immunoSEQ multiplex PCR, the repertoire was profiled, and TCRdb retains in-frame clones only, with some absent. The sample includes a few million clones, over 85% of them seen just once. Sequenced sample: naive CD4+ T cells sorted from blood. The sample's subset: CD45RA+ positively selected. These receptors were taken from a man between 18 and 29 years old in good health.

This clone came up a few times. V usage is TRBV29-1 and J usage is TRBJ1-1; D is uncertain. Germline V lookup: CDR1 SQVTM, CDR2 ANQGSEA. The CDR3 extends over 15 amino acids. The V end was cut by 5 bases, the J end by 1 base, with 17 bases between. The CDR3: CSVNLWSTSNTEAFF. The CDR3 DNA sequence: TGCAGCGTTAACCTCTGGAGCACATCGAACACTGAAGCTTTCTTT.

The CDR3 DNA reads TGCAGCGTTGAAGATCACACAGTCCAAGAGACCCAGTACTTC. It specifies CSVEDHTVQETQYF. This chain joins TRBV29-1 and TRBJ2-5; D unresolved. Germline assignment: CDR1 SQVTM and CDR2 ANQGSEA. Between the trimmed V and J ends, which lost 0 bases and 1 base, there was a span of 9 bases. This CDR3 comprises 14 residues.

This chain connects TRBV7-9 to TRBJ2-7; the D gene is possibly TRBD1 (5 bases). From germline, CDR1 is SEHNR and CDR2 FQNEAQ (reference sequence). The V gene lost 3 bases and the J gene lost 4 bases, with 16 bases spanning the gap. This CDR3 is 15 amino acids long. Written as DNA, the CDR3 is TGTGCCAGCAGCTTTCGGGCCCAGGGCGGATACGAGCAGTACTTC. Protein sequence: CASSFRAQGGYEQYF.

The genes are TRBV21-1 and TRBJ1-2; whether TRBD1, the table's D call, matches the DNA was not checked. TRBV21-1 is reported as a pseudogene. The CDR3 has 15 residues. In DNA, the CDR3 is TGTGCCAGCAGCGTACGATCCGGGACAGATTATGGCTACACCTTC. Amino acids: CASSVRSGTDYGYTF.

V gene TRBV11-2 combines with J gene TRBJ1-6; D perhaps matches TRBD1 (5 bases). CDR1 and CDR2 from the germline V gene are SGHAT and FQNNGV. The CDR3 is 17 residues long. V was cut by 0 bases and J by 10 bases, with 19 bases left in between. The CDR3 DNA follows: TGTGCCAGCAGCTTAGATGGTACAGGAGGTTTACGCTCACCCCTCCACTTT. This codes for CASSLDGTGGLRSPLHF.

The chain recombines TRBV5-5 with TRBJ2-3; TRBD1 is a possible D gene (6 bases). The germline CDR1 and CDR2 sequences are SGHKS and YYEKEE (reference sequence). V was cut by 4 bases and J by 5 bases, with 14 bases left in between. The CDR3 has 14 residues. CDR3 loop: CASSRRGMGDTQYF. The CDR3 DNA sequence: TGTGCCAGCAGCCGCAGGGGAATGGGAGATACGCAGTATTTT.

Points on this clone: The sample carries other DNA sequences with the same CDR3. This chain joins TRBV7-9 and TRBJ2-7; no firm D call. This CDR3 region has 14 residues. Germline V gene data show CDR1 as SEHNR and CDR2 as FQNEAQ (reference sequence). The V gene lost 0 bases and the J gene lost 0 bases, with 6 bases spanning the gap. The DNA of the CDR3 is TGTGCCAGCAGCTTAGCAGGGCTCTCCTACGAGCAGTACTTC. Translating gives CASSLAGLSYEQYF.

The V gene is TRBV30, the J gene TRBJ1-5; D not resolved. V lost 1 base and J lost 7, with 11 bases in between. Germline CDR1 is GTSNPN and CDR2 is SVGIG (reference sequence). This CDR3 spans 13 amino acids. Here the CDR3 DNA reads TGTGCCTGGAGTGGGGTGGAATTACAGCCCCAGCATTTT. Residues: CAWSGVELQPQHF.

This rearrangement joins TRBV11-2 to TRBJ2-2, with D possibly being TRBD1 (6 bases). The V gene's germline CDR1 is SGHAT and CDR2 FQNNGV. V was pared by 5 bases and J by 6 bases, with 13 bases between. The CDR3 contains 14 residues. CDR3 sequence: CASSQNRVAGELFF. In DNA, the CDR3 is TGTGCCAGCAGCCAAAACAGGGTTGCCGGGGAGCTGTTTTTT.

J is TRBJ2-1 and V is TRBV7-2; 12 bases map to TRBD2. Germline loops: CDR1 SGHTA, CDR2 FQGNSA. J was trimmed by 8 bases and V by 7 bases; bases with no gene match: 3. CDR3 size: 13 residues. CDR3 in amino acids: CASTTSGRDEQFF. The DNA of the CDR3 is TGTGCCAGCACGACTAGCGGGAGAGATGAGCAGTTCTTC.

The rearrangement joins TRBV7-9 to TRBJ1-6; D possibly corresponds to TRBD1 (6 bases). The V gene lost 5 bases and the J gene lost 2 bases, with 13 bases spanning the gap. Per the germline V gene, CDR1 is SEHNR and CDR2 is FQNEAQ (reference sequence). This CDR3 is built from 16 residues. The chain's CDR3 is CASSQSRDTYNSPLHF. The DNA of the CDR3 is TGTGCCAGCAGCCAGAGCCGGGACACCTATAATTCACCCCTCCACTTT.

J is TRBJ1-5 and V is TRBV9, with D possibly matching TRBD1 (5 bases). V was clipped by 4 bases and J by 6 bases, with 11 bases between them. Germline CDR1 reads SGDLS; CDR2 reads YYNGEE. The CDR3 is made up of 13 amino acids. This CDR3 reads CASSPGAGQPQHF. Written as DNA, the CDR3 is TGTGCCAGCAGCCCCGGGGCGGGTCAGCCCCAGCATTTT. Complete variable domain (other parts from reference TRBV9 and TRBJ1-5): DSGVTQTPKHLITATGQRVTLRCSPRSGDLSVYWYQQSLDQGLQFLIQYYNGEERAKGNILERFSAQQFPDLHSELNLSSLELGDSALYFCASSPGAGQPQHFGDGTRLSIL.

This chain uses TRBV9 with TRBJ1-5; a possible D gene is TRBD1 (5 bases). This CDR3 contains 17 residues. V was pared by 4 bases and J by 1 base, with 18 bases between. Germline CDR1 SGDLS, CDR2 YYNGEE. The CDR3 sequence: CASSLQGRGRSNQPQHF. Written as DNA, the CDR3 is TGTGCCAGCAGCCTCCAAGGACGGGGACGGAGCAATCAGCCCCAGCATTTT. Together with reference TRBV9 and TRBJ1-5, the CDR3 gives the full variable domain: DSGVTQTPKHLITATGQRVTLRCSPRSGDLSVYWYQQSLDQGLQFLIQYYNGEERAKGNILERFSAQQFPDLHSELNLSSLELGDSALYFCASSLQGRGRSNQPQHFGDGTRLSIL.

This clone came up once. The chain has TRBV18 and TRBJ1-6; D remains ambiguous. Germline V gene data show CDR1 as KGHSH and CDR2 as LQKENI. Trimming stripped 3 bases from V and 10 bases from J, with 10 bases between. The CDR3 is made up of 13 amino acids. CDR3 loop: CASSPGGPSPLHF. CDR3 DNA: TGTGCCAGCTCACCGGGAGGCCCGTCACCCCTCCACTTT.

This clone was counted only a few times. Other nucleotide sequences in the sample specify the same CDR3. The gene calls are TRBV2 and TRBJ2-2; no definite D call. There are 13 residues in the CDR3. The V end was cut by 5 bases, the J end by 1 base, with 5 bases between. Germline assignment: CDR1 SNHLY and CDR2 FYNNEI. The CDR3 sequence is CASSLENTGELFF. CDR3 sequence (DNA): TGTGCCAGCAGTTTAGAGAACACCGGGGAGCTGTTTTTT.

The table lists this clone with a few counts. The rearrangement links TRBV30 to TRBJ1-1; D gene ambiguous. The V end lost 2 bases, the J end lost 4 bases, and 8 bases lay between the germline ends. This CDR3 region has 12 residues. Germline V gene lookup returns CDR1 GTSNPN and CDR2 SVGIG (reference sequence). This CDR3 reads CAWSSGVTEAFF. CDR3 bases: TGTGCCTGGAGTTCAGGAGTCACTGAAGCTTTCTTT.

The sample holds one count of this clone. The chain is built from TRBV6-6 and TRBJ1-1, with D unresolved. In germline, CDR1 is MNHNY, CDR2 SVGAGI (reference sequence). V lost 2 bases, J lost 5 bases, and 9 bases lay in between. CDR3 length: 13 amino acids. DNA of the CDR3: TGTGCCAGCAGTTACGGACTGGGGACTGAAGCTTTCTTT. Its translation: CASSYGLGTEAFF.

The V and J genes are TRBV15 and TRBJ2-1, with 9 nucleotides matching TRBD2. This CDR3 region has 14 residues. Germline loops: CDR1 LNHNV, CDR2 YYDKDF (reference sequence). V lost 3 bases to trimming and J lost 7 bases; unmatched junction nucleotides: 4. The CDR3 DNA reads TGTGCCACCAGCAGCTTTAGCGGGAGTAATGAGCAGTTCTTC. Amino acid sequence: CATSSFSGSNEQFF.

A remark on this clone: Other DNA variants within this sample encode the same CDR3. V gene TRBV6-5 combines with J gene TRBJ2-2; D is uncertain. Trimming stripped 5 bases from V and 8 bases from J, with 9 bases between. Germline CDR1 MNHEY, CDR2 SVGAGI. This CDR3 contains 12 residues. CDR3 bases: TGTGCCAGCAGTAGAGGTGGAGGGGAGCTGTTTTTT. This codes for CASSRGGGELFF.

This sequence joins TRBV7-9 and TRBJ1-4, with D tentatively TRBD1 (5 bases). The germline V and J ends were trimmed by 3 bases and 4 bases, with 12 bases remaining between them. CDR3 size: 15 residues. The germline gives CDR1 SEHNR, CDR2 FQNEAQ (reference sequence). CDR3 in amino acids: CASSLGDGGNEKLFF. The CDR3 coding sequence is TGTGCCAGCAGCTTGGGGGATGGGGGTAATGAAAAACTGTTTTTT.

The chain is built from TRBV2 and TRBJ2-1; TRBD2 agrees at 10 bases. J gave up 8 bases and V 3 bases, and 7 bases lay outside the gene matches. The CDR3 spans 15 residues. In germline, CDR1 is SNHLY, CDR2 FYNNEI. CDR3 loop: CASSDRLAGAHEQFF. CDR3 DNA sequence: TGTGCCAGCAGTGATCGGCTAGCGGGAGCACATGAGCAGTTCTTC.

V and J are TRBV6-6 and TRBJ1-3; 8 bases line up with TRBD1. The CDR3 length is 16 residues. The V segment lost 5 bases and the J segment 2 bases; nucleotides outside the gene matches: 8. The V gene's germline CDR1 is MNHNY and CDR2 SVGAGI (reference sequence). The CDR3 sequence: CASSPGTGGPGNTIYF. Here the CDR3 DNA reads TGTGCCAGCAGTCCGGGTACAGGGGGGCCTGGAAACACCATATATTTT.